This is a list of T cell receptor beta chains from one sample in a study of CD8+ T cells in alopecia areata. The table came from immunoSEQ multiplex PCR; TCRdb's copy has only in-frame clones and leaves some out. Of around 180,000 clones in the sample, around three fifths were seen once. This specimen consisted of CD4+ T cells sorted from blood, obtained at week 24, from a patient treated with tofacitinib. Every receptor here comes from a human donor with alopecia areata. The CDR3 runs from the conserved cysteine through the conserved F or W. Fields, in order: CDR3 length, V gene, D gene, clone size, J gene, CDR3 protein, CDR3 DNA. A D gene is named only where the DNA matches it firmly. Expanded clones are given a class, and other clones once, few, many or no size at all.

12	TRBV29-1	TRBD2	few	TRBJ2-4	CSVEREGNIQYF	TGCAGCGTTGAAAGGGAGGGAAACATTCAGTACTTC
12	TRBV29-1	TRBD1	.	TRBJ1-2	CSVRQGNYGYTF	TGCAGCGTTCGACAGGGAAACTATGGCTACACCTTC
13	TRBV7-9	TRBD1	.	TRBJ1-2	CASSSPGGYGYTF	TGTGCCAGCAGCTCTCCAGGGGGCTATGGCTACACCTTC
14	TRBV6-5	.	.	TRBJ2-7	CASLRQPYSYEQYF	TGTGCCAGCCTGAGACAGCCTTACTCCTACGAGCAGTACTTC
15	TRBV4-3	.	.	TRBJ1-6	CASSQEKGGNSPLHF	TGCGCCAGCAGCCAAGAAAAGGGGGGCAATTCACCCCTCCACTTT
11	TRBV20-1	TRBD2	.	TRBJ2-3	CSARLADTQYF	TGCAGTGCTCGACTAGCGGATACGCAGTATTTT
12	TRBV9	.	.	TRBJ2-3	CASQRAGDTQYF	TGTGCCAGCCAGCGGGCTGGGGATACGCAGTATTTT
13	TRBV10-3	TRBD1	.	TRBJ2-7	CAISAGTGWEQYF	TGTGCCATCAGTGCCGGGACAGGGTGGGAGCAGTACTTC
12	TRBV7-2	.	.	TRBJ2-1	CASSPVLNEQFF	TGTGCCAGCAGCCCTGTCCTCAATGAGCAGTTCTTC
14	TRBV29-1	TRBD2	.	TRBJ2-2	CSVVASGNTGELFF	TGCAGCGTTGTGGCTAGCGGGAACACCGGGGAGCTGTTTTTT
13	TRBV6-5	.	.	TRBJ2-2	CASSLVNTGELFF	TGTGCCAGCAGTTTGGTGAACACCGGGGAGCTGTTTTTT
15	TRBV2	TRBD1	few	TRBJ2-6	CATAGQVSGANVLTF	TGTGCCACCGCGGGACAGGTTTCTGGGGCCAACGTCCTGACTTTC
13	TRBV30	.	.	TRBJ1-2	CAWNLGTSYGYTF	TGTGCCTGGAACCTCGGGACTAGCTATGGCTACACCTTC
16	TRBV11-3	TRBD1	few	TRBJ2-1	CASSLGSGTGNNEQFF	TGTGCCAGCAGCTTAGGAAGTGGGACAGGGAACAATGAGCAGTTCTTC
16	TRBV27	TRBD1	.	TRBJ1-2	CASSSHRQGDSYGYTF	TGTGCCAGCAGTTCACATAGACAGGGGGACTCCTATGGCTACACCTTC
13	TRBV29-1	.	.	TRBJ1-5	CSVERGPNQPQHF	TGCAGCGTTGAACGGGGACCTAATCAGCCCCAGCATTTT
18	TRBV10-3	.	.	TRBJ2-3	CAIKGVAGSETSTDTQYF	TGTGCCATCAAGGGTGTTGCAGGTTCGGAGACTAGCACAGATACGCAGTATTTT
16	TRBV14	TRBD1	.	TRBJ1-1	CASSFNSGQGNTEAFF	TGTGCCAGCAGCTTCAACTCGGGACAGGGGAACACTGAAGCTTTCTTT
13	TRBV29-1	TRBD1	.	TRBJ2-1	CSVGTALYNEQFF	TGCAGCGTCGGGACAGCACTATACAATGAGCAGTTCTTC
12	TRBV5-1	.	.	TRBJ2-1	CASSFSREEQFF	TGCGCCAGCAGCTTTAGTAGGGAGGAGCAGTTCTTC
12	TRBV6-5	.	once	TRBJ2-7	CASSTGSHEQYF	TGTGCCAGCAGCACAGGGTCCCACGAGCAGTACTTC
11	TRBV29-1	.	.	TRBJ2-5	CSVDEGFPQYF	TGCAGCGTCGATGAGGGGTTTCCCCAGTACTTC
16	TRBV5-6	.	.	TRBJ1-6	CASSFSPGTLVSPLHF	TGTGCCAGCAGCTTTTCGCCAGGAACGCTAGTATCACCCCTCCACTTT
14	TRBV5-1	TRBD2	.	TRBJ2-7	CASNVGGTLDEQYF	TGCGCCAGCAACGTCGGGGGGACCCTCGACGAGCAGTACTTC
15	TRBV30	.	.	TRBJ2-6	CACPKPGSGANVLTF	TGTGCCTGCCCGAAACCGGGCTCTGGGGCCAACGTCCTGACTTTC
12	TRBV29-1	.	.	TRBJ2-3	CSVVSASDTQYF	TGCAGCGTTGTTAGCGCGTCAGATACGCAGTATTTT
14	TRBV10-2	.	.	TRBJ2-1	CASSGRGQYNEQFF	TGCGCCAGCAGTGGTAGGGGTCAATACAATGAGCAGTTCTTC
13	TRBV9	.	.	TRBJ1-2	CASSEILGGGYTF	TGTGCCAGCAGCGAGATTCTGGGAGGAGGCTACACCTTC
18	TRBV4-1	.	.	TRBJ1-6	CASSQDPGRWSYNSPLHF	TGCGCCAGCAGCCAAGATCCCGGCAGGTGGTCCTATAATTCACCCCTCCACTTT
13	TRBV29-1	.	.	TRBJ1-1	CSVARVLNTEAFF	TGCAGCGTGGCTAGGGTCTTGAACACTGAAGCTTTCTTT
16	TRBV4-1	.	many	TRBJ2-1	CASSQDGATITNEQFF	TGCGCCAGCAGCCAAGATGGGGCTACAATCACCAATGAGCAGTTCTTC
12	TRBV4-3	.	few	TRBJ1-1	CASSGLNTEAFF	TGCGCCAGCAGCGGGCTGAACACTGAAGCTTTCTTT
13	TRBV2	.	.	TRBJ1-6	CASASESDSPLHF	TGTGCCAGCGCATCAGAGTCCGATTCACCCCTCCACTTT
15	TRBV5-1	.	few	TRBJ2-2	CASRRGSLDTGELFF	TGCGCCAGCAGGAGGGGGTCGTTGGACACCGGGGAGCTGTTTTTT
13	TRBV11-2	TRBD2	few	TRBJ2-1	CASSSRTSGEQFF	TGTGCCAGCAGCTCTCGGACTAGCGGTGAGCAGTTCTTC
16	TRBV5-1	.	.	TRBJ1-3	CASSLGSGSHGNTIYF	TGCGCCAGCAGCTTGGGATCAGGGTCCCATGGAAACACCATATATTTT
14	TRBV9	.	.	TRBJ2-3	CASSALGVGDTQYF	TGTGCCAGCAGCGCTTTAGGTGTGGGCGATACGCAGTATTTT
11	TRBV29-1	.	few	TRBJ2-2	CSVGLTGELFF	TGCAGCGTTGGGCTAACCGGGGAGCTGTTTTTT
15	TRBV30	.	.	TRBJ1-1	CAWTTAVALNTEAFF	TGTGCCTGGACCACAGCGGTCGCTTTGAACACTGAAGCTTTCTTT
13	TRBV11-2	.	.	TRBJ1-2	CASSSSGGYGYTF	TGTGCCAGCAGCTCCTCCGGGGGCTATGGCTACACCTTC
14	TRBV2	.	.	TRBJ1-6	CASSVLMVRSPLHF	TGTGCCAGCAGTGTGCTCATGGTCCGTTCACCCCTCCACTTT
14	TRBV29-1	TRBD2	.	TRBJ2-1	CSVEGSGGALEQFF	TGCAGCGTTGAAGGCAGCGGGGGGGCTCTTGAGCAGTTCTTC
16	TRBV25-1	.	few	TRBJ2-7	CASSEFNRGSRDEQYF	TGTGCCAGCAGTGAATTTAATCGGGGGAGTAGAGACGAGCAGTACTTC
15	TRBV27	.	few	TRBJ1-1	CASSTPTGLSSEAFF	TGTGCCAGCAGTACCCCGACAGGTTTAAGTTCTGAAGCTTTCTTT
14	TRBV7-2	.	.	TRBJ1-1	CASSYGHMNTEAFF	TGTGCCAGCAGCTACGGGCACATGAACACTGAAGCTTTCTTT
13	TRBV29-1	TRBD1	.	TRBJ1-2	CSGTGASTYGYTF	TGCAGCGGTACAGGGGCCTCAACCTATGGCTACACCTTC
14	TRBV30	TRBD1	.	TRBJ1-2	CAWSVGQGEGGYTF	TGTGCCTGGAGTGTAGGACAGGGGGAAGGAGGCTACACCTTC
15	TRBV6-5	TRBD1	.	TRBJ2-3	CASSYGDSSTDTQYF	TGTGCCAGCAGTTACGGGGACAGCAGCACAGATACGCAGTATTTT